Below, 9 T cell receptor beta chains from the same sample are listed, as sequenced in a study of cytomegalovirus exposure and HLA in healthy donors. Vbeta (60) and Jbeta (13) primers were used in the PCR. The method was immunoSEQ multiplex PCR; TCRdb's version includes in-frame clones alone and lacks a portion of them. The table records 120,000 or so clones, 17% of them present only once. Sequenced: PBMCs. These receptors were taken from a female donor in good health and CMV-seropositive.

This chain links TRBV14 with TRBJ2-2; TRBD1 is a possible D gene (5 bases). The CDR3 loop spans 19 amino acids. V was pared by 0 bases and J by 4 bases, with 21 bases between. CDR1 is SGHDN, CDR2 FVKESK, per germline. Here the CDR3 reads CASSQDPREQVYSTGELFF. DNA of the CDR3: TGTGCCAGCAGCCAAGATCCCAGAGAACAGGTCTATAGCACCGGGGAGCTGTTTTTT.

The V call is TRBV28, the J call TRBJ1-5; tentatively, D is TRBD1 (5 bases). The germline V gene has CDR1 MDHEN and CDR2 SYDVKM. CDR3 size: 16 residues. Trimming took 6 bases from V and 4 from J, leaving 19 bases between them. The CDR3 nucleotides are TGTGCCAGCAGGCCGAGGCGGGGGGGTCCAAATCAGCCCCAGCATTTT. Protein: CASRPRRGGPNQPQHF.

This clone has more than one count but fewer than ten. V is TRBV4-3 and J is TRBJ1-6; TRBD1 matches 9 bases. The CDR3 sequence is 16 residues long. V dropped 3 bases and J dropped 6; count of bases not matched to a gene: 6. Per the germline V gene, CDR1 is LGHNA and CDR2 is YSLEER. The CDR3 spells CASSHGTGFINSPLHF. Written as DNA, the CDR3 is TGCGCCAGCAGCCATGGGACAGGGTTCATTAATTCACCCCTCCACTTT.

This chain connects TRBV9 to TRBJ1-1; D is ambiguous. Germline V gene data show CDR1 as SGDLS and CDR2 as YYNGEE. There are 14 residues in the CDR3. Trimming stripped 0 bases from V and 2 bases from J, with 8 bases between. The chain's CDR3 is CASSVVDSNTEAFF. CDR3 in DNA: TGTGCCAGCAGCGTAGTGGACTCCAACACTGAAGCTTTCTTT. The whole variable domain, filled in from reference TRBV9 and TRBJ1-1, reads DSGVTQTPKHLITATGQRVTLRCSPRSGDLSVYWYQQSLDQGLQFLIQYYNGEERAKGNILERFSAQQFPDLHSELNLSSLELGDSALYFCASSVVDSNTEAFFGQGTRLTVV.

This clone was seen just once. This chain connects TRBV5-4 to TRBJ2-5; 7 bases align to TRBD1. The J segment lost 5 bases and the V segment lost 1 base, leaving 8 bases of the junction unmatched. The germline gives CDR1 SGHNT, CDR2 YYREEE (reference sequence). CDR3 length: 15 residues. DNA for the CDR3: TGTGCCAGCAGCTTGTCGTATCTGACAGGGGAGACCCAGTACTTC. Protein product: CASSLSYLTGETQYF.

The genes are TRBV5-4 and TRBJ1-2, with D tentatively TRBD1 (6 bases). Germline V CDR1 and CDR2: SGHNT, YYREEE (reference sequence). V was clipped by 0 bases and J by 7 bases, with 13 bases between them. The CDR3 has 14 residues. CDR3 loop: CASSLGGGSSGYTF. The CDR3 bases are TGTGCCAGCAGCTTGGGAGGGGGTTCTAGTGGCTACACCTTC.

The chain joins TRBV7-6 to TRBJ2-7; D remains ambiguous. Trimming left V 4 bases short and J 3 bases short, with 10 bases between. Germline V gene data show CDR1 as SGHVS and CDR2 as FNYEAQ. The CDR3 has 13 residues. This CDR3 reads CASSSAPHYEQYF. In nucleotides, the CDR3 is TGTGCCAGCAGCTCAGCCCCCCACTACGAGCAGTACTTC.

This clone was seen a few times. V and J are TRBV27 and TRBJ1-6, with a possible D match to TRBD1 (6 bases). This CDR3 contains 16 residues. The germline V gene has CDR1 MNHEY and CDR2 SMNVEV (reference sequence). V was pared by 8 bases and J by 9 bases, with 23 bases between. The CDR3 loop reads CASRGSITGLGSPLHF. The CDR3, as DNA: TGTGCCAGCCGGGGATCAATAACAGGGTTAGGTTCACCCCTCCACTTT.

V gene TRBV5-1 combines with J gene TRBJ2-5; 14 nucleotides line up with TRBD2. V was pared by 4 bases and J by 4 bases, with 3 bases of the junction left unmatched. The CDR3 contains 15 residues. Germline-derived CDR1 and CDR2 are SGHRS and YFSETQ. CDR3 loop: CASSTGLAGGETQYF. The CDR3 coding sequence is TGCGCCAGCAGCACCGGACTAGCGGGAGGAGAGACCCAGTACTTC. The variable domain in full, with the rest retrieved from reference TRBV5-1 and TRBJ2-5, is KAGVTQTPRYLIKTRGQQVTLSCSPISGHRSVSWYQQTPGQGLQFLFEYFSETQRNKGNFPGRFSGRQFSNSRSEMNVSTLELGDSALYLCASSTGLAGGETQYFGPGTRLLVL.